This T cell receptor (beta chain) was observed in a study of Tregs in tolerant kidney transplant recipients. Study-level findings and limits: The most relevant donor-specific Treg TCRbeta repertoire apparently came from expansion with activated donor B cells.

Assay: immunoSEQ multiplex PCR; the TCRdb copy retains only in-frame clones and omits some. The sample includes about 240,000 clones, approximately 84% seen only once; the top ten take 0.64%. Notes on this clone: As yet, its antigen is unknown.

This CDR3 has 14 residues. In germline, CDR1 is MNHEY, CDR2 SVGAGI. The germline V and J ends were trimmed by 5 bases and 4 bases, with 14 bases remaining between them. The sequence was collected from a human donor in good health. The sequenced material came from CD4+ T cells from blood. The chain couples TRBV6-5 to TRBJ1-2, with D tentatively TRBD1 (6 bases). The CDR3 coding sequence is TGTGCCAGCAGTGAAGAATGGGGGCTCTATGGCTACACCTTC. Protein sequence: CASSEEWGLYGYTF.